The 19 T cell receptor beta chains reported below all come from one sample, sequenced in a study of shared clonotypes between healthy human individuals. Data came from immunoSEQ multiplex PCR; TCRdb stores just in-frame clones and leaves some out. The data hold fewer than 2.5 million clones, with 93% observed a single time. The material sequenced was naive CD4+ T cells from PBMCs. Sample subset: CD45RA+ positively selected. Source of these receptors: a man aged 18 to 30 in good health. Some clones in this sample may be carry-over from other donors' samples.

The chain joins TRBV6-1 to TRBJ2-2; 8 nucleotides align to TRBD2. V lost 8 bases, J lost 6 bases, and 8 bases stayed unmatched. This CDR3 is built from 14 residues. Germline V CDR1 and CDR2: MNHNS, SASEGT. The CDR3 sequence: CASSGSGSPGELFF. CDR3 sequence (DNA): TGTGCCAGCTCCGGGAGCGGGAGTCCCGGGGAGCTGTTTTTT.

This chain uses TRBV2 with TRBJ1-4, with 7 positions matching TRBD1. The CDR3 is made up of 14 amino acids. In germline, CDR1 is SNHLY, CDR2 FYNNEI. V shed 8 bases, J shed 8 bases, and the junction held 11 bases outside the gene matches. The CDR3 spells CASGPGQYLEKLFF. The CDR3 nucleotides are TGTGCCAGCGGTCCGGGACAGTACTTAGAAAAACTGTTTTTT.

The V call is TRBV27, the J call TRBJ1-1, with D unclear. This CDR3 contains 13 residues. Trimming took 6 bases from V and 0 from J, leaving 8 bases between them. In germline, CDR1 is MNHEY, CDR2 SMNVEV (reference sequence). CDR3: CASRSLLNTEAFF. The CDR3 DNA is TGTGCCAGCAGATCACTTTTGAACACTGAAGCTTTCTTT.

The chain couples TRBV30 to TRBJ2-1, with D possibly TRBD2 on 6 matching bases. Trimming cost V 0 bases and J 10 bases, with 10 bases left between them. CDR1 is GTSNPN, CDR2 SVGIG, per germline (reference sequence). The CDR3 loop spans 12 amino acids. The CDR3 reads CAWSVQEGEQFF. The CDR3 DNA sequence: TGTGCCTGGAGTGTACAGGAGGGGGAGCAGTTCTTC.

This chain uses TRBV15 with TRBJ2-1; TRBD2 matches 9 bases. The CDR3 sequence is 15 residues long. The V gene end was trimmed by 0 bases and the J gene end by 8 bases; junction bases not matched to a gene: 5. Looked up from germline, CDR1 is LNHNV and CDR2 is YYDKDF (reference sequence). The DNA for the CDR3 is TGTGCCACCAGCAGAGATAATAGCGGGAGCGATGAGCAGTTCTTC. Encoded protein: CATSRDNSGSDEQFF.

The rearrangement links TRBV10-3 to TRBJ1-5; 12 bases agree with TRBD1. V dropped 6 bases and J dropped 0; count of bases not matched to a gene: 3. The CDR3 has 16 residues. CDR1 and CDR2 from the germline V gene are ENHRY and SYGVKD. The CDR3 DNA sequence: TGTGCCATCAGGGGACAGGGGGCAACTAGCAATCAGCCCCAGCATTTT. Translated: CAIRGQGATSNQPQHF.

The chain is built from TRBV6-6 and TRBJ1-3, with D uncertain. Between the trimmed V and J ends, which lost 6 bases and 1 base, there was a span of 4 bases. From germline, CDR1 is MNHNY and CDR2 SVGAGI (reference sequence). The CDR3 sequence is 12 residues long. The CDR3 sequence is CASSESGNTIYF. The CDR3 region has the DNA TGTGCCAGCAGCGAATCTGGAAACACCATATATTTT.

CDR3 amino acids: CASSSEGQGPAGPQHF. Written as DNA, the CDR3 is TGTGCCAGCAGCTCCGAGGGACAGGGTCCGGCGGGGCCCCAGCATTTT. The chain uses TRBV7-9 and TRBJ1-5, with 9 bases aligning to TRBD1. J gave up 9 bases and V 4 bases, and 13 bases lay outside the gene matches. This CDR3 region has 16 residues. Germline CDR1 reads SEHNR; CDR2 reads FQNEAQ (reference sequence).

The rearrangement joins TRBV6-1 to TRBJ2-1, with 11 bases matching TRBD2. The CDR3 totals 18 residues. V shed 1 base, J shed 4 bases, and the junction held 9 bases outside the gene matches. CDR1 is MNHNS, CDR2 SASEGT, per germline. The CDR3 is CASSEVWGSGRVYNEQFF. The CDR3, as DNA: TGTGCCAGCAGTGAAGTTTGGGGTAGCGGGAGGGTGTACAATGAGCAGTTCTTC.

The chain carries TRBV6-5 and TRBJ1-2, with TRBD1 as a possible D gene (6 bases). The CDR3 length is 15 residues. The V gene's germline CDR1 is MNHEY and CDR2 SVGAGI. V lost 8 bases, J lost 2 bases, and 18 bases lay in between. This chain's CDR3 is CASHSLLGANYGYTF. The CDR3 region has the DNA TGTGCCAGCCACTCCCTTTTGGGGGCGAACTATGGCTACACCTTC.

On this clone itself: Additional DNA sequences in this sample encode the identical CDR3. The chain combines TRBV7-9 with TRBJ1-1; no definite D call. Trimming took 3 bases from V and 2 from J, leaving 7 bases between them. The CDR3 contains 13 residues. Germline-derived CDR1 and CDR2 are SEHNR and FQNEAQ (reference sequence). The CDR3 loop is CASSFDVNTEAFF. The CDR3 DNA sequence: TGTGCCAGCAGCTTCGACGTTAACACTGAAGCTTTCTTT.

The J gene is TRBJ1-1, the V gene TRBV25-1; TRBD1 might be the D (6 bases). This CDR3 contains 13 residues. The V and J ends lost 4 bases and 5 bases respectively, with 11 bases between them. The germline gives CDR1 MGHDK, CDR2 SYGVNS. CDR3 sequence: CASSVWGPTEAFF. The CDR3 DNA reads as TGTGCCAGCAGTGTTTGGGGGCCAACTGAAGCTTTCTTT. The complete variable domain, with remaining parts taken from reference TRBV25-1 and TRBJ1-1, reads EADIYQTPRYLVIGTGKKITLECSQTMGHDKMYWYQQDPGMELHLIHYSYGVNSTEKGDLSSESTVSRIRTEHFPLTLESARPSHTSQYLCASSVWGPTEAFFGQGTRLTVV.

This chain joins TRBV29-1 and TRBJ1-1, with no clear D. Trimming cost V 7 bases and J 3 bases, with 9 bases left between them. The CDR3 is made up of 11 amino acids. From germline, CDR1 is SQVTM and CDR2 ANQGSEA. DNA of the CDR3: TGCAGCGCCGGAATATACACTGAAGCTTTCTTT. Amino acids: CSAGIYTEAFF.

Worth noting for this clone: In the same sample, other DNA sequences code for this CDR3. The chain is built from TRBV28 and TRBJ2-1; D not certain. The CDR3 loop spans 12 amino acids. Germline CDR1 reads MDHEN; CDR2 reads SYDVKM. Trimming cost V 8 bases and J 0 bases, with 5 bases left between them. This chain's CDR3 is CASSVSYNEQFF. The CDR3 coding sequence is TGTGCCAGCTCGGTCTCCTACAATGAGCAGTTCTTC.

This sequence joins TRBV27 and TRBJ1-5; 7 positions agree with TRBD1. The CDR3 is made up of 16 amino acids. Germline lookup yields CDR1 MNHEY and CDR2 SMNVEV (reference sequence). With 5 bases clipped from V and 4 bases from J, the junction kept 11 bases outside the gene matches. This CDR3 reads CASSTFSGGSNQPQHF. The CDR3 DNA reads TGTGCCAGCAGTACATTCTCAGGGGGTTCTAATCAGCCCCAGCATTTT.

The CDR3 DNA follows: TGTGCCAGCAGCACGCGGACAGGGGCGGGCGAGCAGTACTTC. Its protein is CASSTRTGAGEQYF. The V call is TRBV5-4, the J call TRBJ2-7; 9 bases line up with TRBD1. The CDR3 runs to 14 residues. Germline CDR1 reads SGHNT; CDR2 reads YYREEE (reference sequence). The V gene end was trimmed by 4 bases and the J gene end by 6 bases; junction bases not matched to a gene: 8.

This chain joins TRBV9 and TRBJ2-1; 9 nucleotides match TRBD2. Per the germline V gene, CDR1 is SGDLS and CDR2 is YYNGEE. J was trimmed by 2 bases and V by 3 bases; bases with no gene match: 6. CDR3 length: 16 residues. The CDR3 loop reads CASSAPSGVTYNEQFF. DNA for the CDR3: TGTGCCAGCAGCGCACCTAGCGGGGTGACCTACAATGAGCAGTTCTTC.

The chain uses TRBV15 and TRBJ1-4, with D possibly TRBD1 on 6 matching bases. CDR3 length equals 17 residues. Germline V gene data show CDR1 as LNHNV and CDR2 as YYDKDF (reference sequence). With 3 bases removed from V and 6 bases from J, the gap between germline ends came to 20 bases. CDR3 sequence: CATSSQAWGGLDEKLFF. For the CDR3, the DNA is TGTGCCACCAGCAGCCAAGCTTGGGGGGGGCTAGATGAAAAACTGTTTTTT.

This clone appeared a single time. CDR3 nucleotide sequence: TGTGCCAGCAGGGGCCGGGACTCCTCCTACGAGCAGTACTTC. Translated: CASRGRDSSYEQYF. The gene calls are TRBV6-5 and TRBJ2-5; a possible D gene is TRBD2 (6 bases). The DNA matches TRBJ2-7 better at its end, which makes the J call doubtful. CDR1 and CDR2 from the germline V gene are MNHEY and SVGAGI. This CDR3 has 14 residues.